Given below is one T cell receptor (beta chain) in context. Per germline, CDR1 MNHEY and CDR2 SVGAGI. V was trimmed by 6 bases and J by 1 base, leaving 15 bases between them. The CDR3 sequence is 15 residues long. The data belong to a study of blood T cell repertoires in COVID-19. Generated by immunoSEQ multiplex PCR, the TCRdb table keeps only in-frame clones and is missing some. The table lists some 290,000 clones, roughly 83% of them singletons, with about 4.9% in the top ten. The clonotype was recovered from a man aged 55 to 70 who had recovered from COVID-19. This rearrangement joins TRBV6-5 to TRBJ1-1; D may be TRBD1 (5 bases). Sequencing used peripheral blood. The CDR3 DNA is TGTGCCAGCAGACCCTTTGGGGGGGAGAACACTGAAGCTTTCTTT. Its translation is CASRPFGGENTEAFF.